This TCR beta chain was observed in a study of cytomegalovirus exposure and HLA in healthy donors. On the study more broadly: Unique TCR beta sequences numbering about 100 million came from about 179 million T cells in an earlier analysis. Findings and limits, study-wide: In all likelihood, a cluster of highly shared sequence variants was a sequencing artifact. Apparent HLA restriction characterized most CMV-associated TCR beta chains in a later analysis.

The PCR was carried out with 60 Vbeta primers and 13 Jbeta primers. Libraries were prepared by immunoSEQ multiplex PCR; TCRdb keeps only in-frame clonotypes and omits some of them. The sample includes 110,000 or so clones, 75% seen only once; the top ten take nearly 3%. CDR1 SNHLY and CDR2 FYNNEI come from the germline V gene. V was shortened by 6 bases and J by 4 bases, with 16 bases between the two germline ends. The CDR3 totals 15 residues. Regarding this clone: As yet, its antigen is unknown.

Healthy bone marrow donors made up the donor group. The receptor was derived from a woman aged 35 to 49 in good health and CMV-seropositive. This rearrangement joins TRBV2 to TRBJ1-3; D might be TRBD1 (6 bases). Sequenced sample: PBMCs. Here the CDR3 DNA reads TGTGCCAGCAGATCAGGGACATCTCTAGGAAACACCATATATTTT. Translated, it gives CASRSGTSLGNTIYF.